This T cell receptor (beta chain) was recovered during a study of blood T cell repertoires in COVID-19. Study-wide context: Sites in the United States, Italy and Spain provided acute and convalescent COVID-19 samples. In each case, the material was cDNA or gDNA derived from T cells, B-cell-depleted T cells, or PBMCs.

This clone was counted a single time. The germline V and J ends were trimmed by 3 bases and 4 bases, with 15 bases remaining between them. The germline V gene has CDR1 MGHRA and CDR2 YSYEKL. CDR3 length: 15 residues. Repertoires were generated with immunoSEQ multiplex PCR, while TCRdb's copy carries only in-frame clones and drops some. The data show 250,000 to 400,000 clones, with about 87% seen just once and 1.5% to 2% held by the top ten. The sample consisted of peripheral blood. The source is a woman younger than 45 with COVID-19, enrolled during active disease. J is TRBJ2-5 and V is TRBV4-1; the D gene is possibly TRBD2 (5 bases). The CDR3 DNA follows: TGCGCCAGCAGCCAGACAAACAGACTACCAGAGACCCAGTACTTC. Translated: CASSQTNRLPETQYF.